This TCR beta chain is from a study of T cell repertoires in cytomegalovirus infection. Study as a whole: Carrying CMV and the relevant HLA type showed in public TCR beta signatures.

TCRdb re-called the reads with MiXCR, one entry per CDR3 protein. Counted here are around 71,000 distinct CDR3 sequences, roughly 22% occurring once; the ten biggest clones make up roughly 62%. Per the germline V gene, CDR1 is ENHRY and CDR2 is SYGVKD. The germline V and J ends were trimmed by 3 bases and 4 bases, with 16 bases remaining between them. This CDR3 is built from 16 residues. In the case of this clonotype: The antigen remains unidentified.

The rearrangement joins TRBV10-3 to TRBJ1-5; D is possibly TRBD1 (5 bases). This receptor was obtained from a human donor in good health (CMV status not recorded). Some clones in this sample may be carry-over from other donors' samples. Sample: CD8+ T cells from cultured PBMCs, taken from culture after CMV antigen stimulation. The chain's CDR3 is CAISEAGRGLNQPQHF. The CDR3 bases are TGTGCCATCAGTGAAGCAGGTCGGGGGTTGAATCAGCCCCAGCATTTT.